This T cell receptor beta chain was identified in a study of control samples from healthy donors and cancer patients. The CDR3 runs 16 residues. Germline V gene data show CDR1 as SGDLS and CDR2 as YYNGEE. V gave up 3 bases and J gave up 5 bases; unmatched junction bases: 8. Some clones are missing from TCRdb's copy, which holds only in-frame ones; the method was immunoSEQ multiplex PCR. This table has around 70,000 clones, about 83% appearing once. The receptor was derived from a man between 60 and 75 years old in good health. Material for sequencing was blood. This chain connects TRBV9 to TRBJ2-1; 10 bases are shared with TRBD2. CDR3 protein: CASSALRGLANNEQFF. As DNA, the CDR3 is TGTGCCAGCAGCGCCCTACGGGGACTAGCGAACAATGAGCAGTTCTTC. Together with reference TRBV9 and TRBJ2-1, the CDR3 gives the full variable domain: DSGVTQTPKHLITATGQRVTLRCSPRSGDLSVYWYQQSLDQGLQFLIQYYNGEERAKGNILERFSAQQFPDLHSELNLSSLELGDSALYFCASSALRGLANNEQFFGPGTRLTVL.